The 14 T cell receptor beta chains listed next were all sequenced from one sample in a study of long-term antiretroviral therapy in people with HIV. Running of the v3.0 immunoSEQ assay took place at survey level. Sequencing was performed with immunoSEQ multiplex PCR; in TCRdb, only in-frame clones are kept and a portion is missing. Of about 25,000 clones listed, around 88% were seen once; the top ten hold 5.1%. This specimen consisted of unsorted PBMCs, obtained 3 years after starting antiretroviral therapy. These receptors all stem from a man between 18 and 35 years old with HIV.

The V gene is TRBV2, the J gene TRBJ1-2; 8 nucleotides line up with TRBD1. From germline, CDR1 is SNHLY and CDR2 FYNNEI. V shed 5 bases, J shed 5 bases, and the junction held 10 bases outside the gene matches. This CDR3 has 15 amino acids. The DNA for the CDR3 is TGTGCCAGCAGTATCGACAGGGGCAGTAGGTATGGCTACACCTTC. Its translation is CASSIDRGSRYGYTF.

This chain connects TRBV9 to TRBJ1-2; D ambiguous. Deletions cut 0 bases from V and 5 bases from J, with 11 bases between. CDR1 is SGDLS and CDR2 is YYNGEE in the germline V gene. The CDR3 is 14 residues long. CDR3 nucleotide sequence: TGTGCCAGCAGCGTAGGTCCGGGCTCATATGGCTACACCTTC. Its translation is CASSVGPGSYGYTF.

This rearrangement joins TRBV5-1 to TRBJ2-6, with D perhaps TRBD1 (6 bases). V dropped 1 base and J dropped 2 bases, with 7 bases sitting between them. Germline V CDR1 and CDR2: SGHRS, YFSETQ. The CDR3 length is 15 residues. The CDR3 DNA follows: TGCGCCAGCAGCTTGTCAGGGGCTGGGGCCAACGTCCTGACTTTC. Encoded protein: CASSLSGAGANVLTF.

This chain connects TRBV15 to TRBJ2-3, with 11 bases fitting TRBD2. J lost 0 bases, V lost 0 bases, and 14 bases had no gene match. Germline CDR1 LNHNV, CDR2 YYDKDF (reference sequence). This CDR3 comprises 21 residues. The CDR3 region is CATSRDSALAGGTSSTDTQYF. CDR3 nucleotides: TGTGCCACCAGCAGAGATTCCGCCCTAGCGGGGGGCACCTCTAGCACAGATACGCAGTATTTT.

This chain links TRBV5-1 with TRBJ1-2; 8 nucleotides match TRBD1. V dropped 5 bases and J dropped 7; count of bases not matched to a gene: 7. The germline CDR1 and CDR2 sequences are SGHRS and YFSETQ. The CDR3 covers 13 residues. The CDR3 is CASSITGGIGYTF. CDR3 nucleotides: TGCGCCAGCAGTATTACAGGGGGGATTGGCTACACCTTC.

V and J are TRBV11-2 and TRBJ1-5; unclear D gene. The CDR3 sequence is 15 residues long. Germline V gene lookup returns CDR1 SGHAT and CDR2 FQNNGV. V lost 0 bases and J 4 bases, leaving 10 bases between the germline ends. CDR3 in amino acids: CASSLDSLLNQPQHF. The CDR3, as DNA: TGTGCCAGCAGCTTAGATTCACTTCTGAATCAGCCCCAGCATTTT.

The CDR3 reads CASSQQGTGNTIYF. CDR3 nucleotide sequence: TGTGCCAGCAGCCAACAGGGTACCGGAAACACCATATATTTT. The chain is built from TRBV7-9 and TRBJ1-3; the D gene is possibly TRBD1 (6 bases). The germline gives CDR1 SEHNR, CDR2 FQNEAQ (reference sequence). The length of the CDR3 is 14 residues. Trimming took off 5 bases at V and 4 bases at J, with 12 bases between the two ends.

This sequence joins TRBV30 and TRBJ2-7; D gene unclear. The germline gives CDR1 GTSNPN, CDR2 SVGIG (reference sequence). Trimming took off 2 bases at V and 7 bases at J, with 9 bases between the two ends. The CDR3 has 11 residues. CDR3 sequence reads: CAWSTNDEQYF. CDR3 in DNA: TGTGCCTGGAGTACTAACGATGAGCAGTACTTC.

This clone has only one observation. The V call is TRBV11-2, the J call TRBJ1-2; 8 nucleotides match TRBD1. This CDR3 spans 16 amino acids. Germline V gives CDR1 SGHAT, CDR2 FQNNGV. Unmatched junction bases numbered 13, after V lost 4 bases and J lost 6 bases. The CDR3 DNA sequence: TGTGCCAGCAGCTGGCAGGGGGCGGAGATGCCGGATGGCTACACCTTC. Translated: CASSWQGAEMPDGYTF. The variable domain in full, completed from reference TRBV11-2 and TRBJ1-2, reads EAGVAQSPRYKIIEKRQSVAFWCNPISGHATLYWYQQILGQGPKLLIQFQNNGVVDDSQLPKDRFSAERLKGVDSTLKIQPAKLEDSAVYLCASSWQGAEMPDGYTFGSGTRLTVV.

This clone appeared a few times. CDR3 loop: CASDRDNTMTEAFF. CDR3 nucleotides: TGTGCCAGCGACAGGGATAACACTATGACTGAAGCTTTCTTT. The chain combines TRBV19 with TRBJ1-1; TRBD1 matches 7 bases. The CDR3 consists of 14 residues. V lost 9 bases to trimming and J lost 5 bases; unmatched junction nucleotides: 12. Germline CDR1 reads LNHDA; CDR2 reads SQIVND (reference sequence).

The gene calls are TRBV14 and TRBJ1-2; D might be TRBD1 (6 bases). V dropped 4 bases and J dropped 14 bases, with 23 bases sitting between them. The CDR3 loop spans 14 amino acids. Germline assignment: CDR1 SGHDN and CDR2 FVKESK. The CDR3 region has the DNA TGTGCCAGCAGCCCGGGCAGGGGCCCGATCTCGTCTACCTTC. Translated, it gives CASSPGRGPISSTF.

DNA for the CDR3: TGCGCCAGCAGCCTAGGACAGGGCTTTCAGCCCCAGCATTTT. Translation gives CASSLGQGFQPQHF. V usage is TRBV5-1 and J usage is TRBJ1-5; 8 bases agree with TRBD1. Germline V gene data show CDR1 as SGHRS and CDR2 as YFSETQ. The CDR3 runs 14 residues. V shed 4 bases, J shed 6 bases, and the junction held 6 bases outside the gene matches.

By sample share, this clone is medium-sized (0.01 to 0.1%). The CDR3 sequence is CASTTGPGGNTGELFF. The CDR3 DNA sequence: TGTGCCAGTACTACTGGGCCGGGGGGCAACACCGGGGAGCTGTTTTTT. The chain links TRBV19 to TRBJ2-2; tentative D call: TRBD2 (7 bases). The CDR3 runs to 16 residues. Germline CDR1 is LNHDA and CDR2 is SQIVND (reference sequence). Trimming cost V 7 bases and J 2 bases, with 17 bases left between them.

The V gene is TRBV30, the J gene TRBJ2-7; 7 nucleotides line up with TRBD2. CDR1 GTSNPN and CDR2 SVGIG come from the germline V gene (reference sequence). J lost 2 bases, V lost 0 bases, and 7 bases had no gene match. CDR3 length: 15 amino acids. This chain's CDR3 is CAWSVRLARTYEQYF. The DNA for the CDR3 is TGTGCCTGGAGTGTCCGACTAGCCCGAACCTACGAGCAGTACTTC.